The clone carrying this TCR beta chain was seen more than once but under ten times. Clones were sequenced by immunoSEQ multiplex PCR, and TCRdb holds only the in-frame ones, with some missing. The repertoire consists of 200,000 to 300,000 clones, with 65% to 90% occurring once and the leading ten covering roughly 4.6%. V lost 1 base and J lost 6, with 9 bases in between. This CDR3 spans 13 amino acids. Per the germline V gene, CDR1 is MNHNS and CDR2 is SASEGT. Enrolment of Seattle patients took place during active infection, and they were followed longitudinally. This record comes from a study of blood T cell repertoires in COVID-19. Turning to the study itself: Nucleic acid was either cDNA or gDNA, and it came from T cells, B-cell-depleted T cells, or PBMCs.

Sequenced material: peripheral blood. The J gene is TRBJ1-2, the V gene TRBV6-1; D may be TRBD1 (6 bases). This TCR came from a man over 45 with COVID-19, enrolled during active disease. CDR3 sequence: CASSEGTADGYTF. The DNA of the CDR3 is TGTGCCAGCAGTGAAGGGACAGCGGATGGCTACACCTTC.